The subject of this entry is one TCR beta chain. These data are taken from a study of CD8+ T cells in alopecia areata. RNA extraction was followed by reverse transcription into cDNA, which acted as the sequencing template. Clones were sequenced by immunoSEQ multiplex PCR, and TCRdb holds only the in-frame ones, with some missing. The sample holds around 100,000 clones, around 40% seen once. The treatment is: oral pan-JAK inhibitor, 5-10 mg twice daily. Trimming shortened V by 0 bases and J by 3 bases, and 12 bases separated the two germline ends. The CDR3 contains 14 residues. Germline V lookup: CDR1 GTSNPN, CDR2 SVGIG (reference sequence).

The sequence came from a human donor with alopecia areata. This material consisted of CD8+ T cells sorted from blood, taken at week 24, from a patient treated with tofacitinib. V is TRBV30 and J is TRBJ2-7, with D possibly being TRBD1 or TRBD2 (5 bases each). CDR3 sequence (DNA): TGTGCCTGGAGTGTATACGGGGCGATCTACGAGCAGTACTTC. Its translation: CAWSVYGAIYEQYF. Filled out from reference TRBV30 and TRBJ2-7, the complete variable domain reads SQTIHQWPATLVQPVGSPLSLECTVEGTSNPNLYWYRQAAGRGLQLLFYSVGIGQISSEVPQNLSASRPQDRQFILSSKKLLLSDSGFYLCAWSVYGAIYEQYFGPGTRLTVT.